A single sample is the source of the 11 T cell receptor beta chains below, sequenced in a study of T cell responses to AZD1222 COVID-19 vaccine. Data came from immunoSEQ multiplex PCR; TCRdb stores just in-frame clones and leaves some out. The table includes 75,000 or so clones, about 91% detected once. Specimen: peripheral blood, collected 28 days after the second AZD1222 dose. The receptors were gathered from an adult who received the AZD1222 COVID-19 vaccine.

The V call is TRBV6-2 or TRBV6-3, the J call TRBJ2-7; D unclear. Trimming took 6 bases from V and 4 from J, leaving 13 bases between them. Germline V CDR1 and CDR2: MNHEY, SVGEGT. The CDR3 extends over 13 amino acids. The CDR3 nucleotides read TGTGCCAGCAGCCAGCCGCCCCTTTACGAGCAGTACTTC. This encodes CASSQPPLYEQYF.

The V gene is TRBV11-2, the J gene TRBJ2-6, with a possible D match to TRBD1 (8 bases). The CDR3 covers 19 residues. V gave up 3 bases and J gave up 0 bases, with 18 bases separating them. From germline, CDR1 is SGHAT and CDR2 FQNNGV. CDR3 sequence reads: CASSLGSGTGRSGANVLTF. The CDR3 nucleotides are TGTGCCAGCAGCTTGGGGAGCGGGACAGGACGCTCTGGGGCCAACGTCCTGACTTTC.

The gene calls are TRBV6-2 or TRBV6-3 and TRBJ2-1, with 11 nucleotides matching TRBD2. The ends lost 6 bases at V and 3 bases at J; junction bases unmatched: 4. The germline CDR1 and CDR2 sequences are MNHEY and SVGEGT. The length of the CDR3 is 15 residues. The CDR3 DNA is TGTGCCAGCAGCACTAGCGGGGGACTCTACAATGAGCAGTTCTTC. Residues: CASSTSGGLYNEQFF.

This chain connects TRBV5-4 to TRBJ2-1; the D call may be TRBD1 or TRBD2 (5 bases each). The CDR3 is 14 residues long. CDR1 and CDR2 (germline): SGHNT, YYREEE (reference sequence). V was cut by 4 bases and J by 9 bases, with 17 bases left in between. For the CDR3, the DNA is TGTGCCAGCAGCACCGGGACCACCCGGGGTGAGCAGTTCTTC. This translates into CASSTGTTRGEQFF. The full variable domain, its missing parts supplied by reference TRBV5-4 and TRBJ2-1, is ETGVTQSPTHLIKTRGQQVTLRCSSQSGHNTVSWYQQALGQGPQFIFQYYREEENGRGNFPPRFSGLQFPNYSSELNVNALELDDSALYLCASSTGTTRGEQFFGPGTRLTVL.

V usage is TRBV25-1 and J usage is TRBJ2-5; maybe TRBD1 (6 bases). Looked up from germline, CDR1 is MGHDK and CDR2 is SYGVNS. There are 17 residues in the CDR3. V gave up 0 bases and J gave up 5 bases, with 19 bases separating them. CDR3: CASSEYYVRGMGETQYF. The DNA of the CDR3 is TGTGCCAGCAGTGAATATTACGTCAGGGGAATGGGGGAGACCCAGTACTTC.

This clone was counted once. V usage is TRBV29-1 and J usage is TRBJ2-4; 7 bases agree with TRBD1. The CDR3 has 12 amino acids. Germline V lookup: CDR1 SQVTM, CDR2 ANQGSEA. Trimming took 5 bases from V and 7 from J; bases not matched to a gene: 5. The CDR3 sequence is CSVRTGGNIQYF. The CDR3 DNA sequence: TGCAGCGTTCGGACAGGTGGGAACATTCAGTACTTC. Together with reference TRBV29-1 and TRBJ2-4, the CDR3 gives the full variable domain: SAVISQKPSRDICQRGTSLTIQCQVDSQVTMMFWYRQQPGQSLTLIATANQGSEATYESGFVIDKFPISRPNLTFSTLTVSNMSPEDSSIYLCSVRTGGNIQYFGAGTRLSVL.

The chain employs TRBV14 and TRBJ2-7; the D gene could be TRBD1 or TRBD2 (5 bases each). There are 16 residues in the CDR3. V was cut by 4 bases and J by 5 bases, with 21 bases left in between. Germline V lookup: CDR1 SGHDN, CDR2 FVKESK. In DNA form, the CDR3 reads TGTGCCAGCAGCCGTGCAGGGACGCCCCTCTTCAACGAGCAGTACTTC. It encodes CASSRAGTPLFNEQYF. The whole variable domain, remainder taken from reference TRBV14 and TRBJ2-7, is EAGVTQFPSHSVIEKGQTVTLRCDPISGHDNLYWYRRVMGKEIKFLLHFVKESKQDESGMPNNRFLAERTGGTYSTLKVQPAELEDSGVYFCASSRAGTPLFNEQYFGPGTRLTVT.

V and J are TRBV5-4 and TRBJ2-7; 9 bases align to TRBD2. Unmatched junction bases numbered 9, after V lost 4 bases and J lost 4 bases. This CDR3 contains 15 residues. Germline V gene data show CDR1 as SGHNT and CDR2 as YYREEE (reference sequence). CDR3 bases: TGTGCCAGCAGCCCGGGACTAGCCAGGGGATACGAGCAGTACTTC. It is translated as CASSPGLARGYEQYF.

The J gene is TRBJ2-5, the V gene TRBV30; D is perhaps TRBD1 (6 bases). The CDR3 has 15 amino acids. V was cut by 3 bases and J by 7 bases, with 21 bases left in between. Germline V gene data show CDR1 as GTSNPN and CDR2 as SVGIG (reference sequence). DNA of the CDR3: TGTGCCTGGAGGGCAGACGGGACAACTGACGGGACCCAGTACTTC. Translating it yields CAWRADGTTDGTQYF.

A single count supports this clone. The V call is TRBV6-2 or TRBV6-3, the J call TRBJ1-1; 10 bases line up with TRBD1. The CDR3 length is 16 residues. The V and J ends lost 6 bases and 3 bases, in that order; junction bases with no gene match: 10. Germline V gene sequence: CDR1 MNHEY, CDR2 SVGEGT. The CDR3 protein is CASSSRQGALDTEAFF. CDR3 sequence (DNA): TGTGCCAGCAGCTCTCGACAGGGGGCTTTGGACACTGAAGCTTTCTTT.

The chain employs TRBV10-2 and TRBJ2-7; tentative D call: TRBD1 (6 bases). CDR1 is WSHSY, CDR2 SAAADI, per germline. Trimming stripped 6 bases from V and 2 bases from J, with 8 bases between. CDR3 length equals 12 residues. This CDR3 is CASRGGAYEQYF. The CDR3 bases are TGCGCCAGCAGAGGGGGAGCCTACGAGCAGTACTTC.